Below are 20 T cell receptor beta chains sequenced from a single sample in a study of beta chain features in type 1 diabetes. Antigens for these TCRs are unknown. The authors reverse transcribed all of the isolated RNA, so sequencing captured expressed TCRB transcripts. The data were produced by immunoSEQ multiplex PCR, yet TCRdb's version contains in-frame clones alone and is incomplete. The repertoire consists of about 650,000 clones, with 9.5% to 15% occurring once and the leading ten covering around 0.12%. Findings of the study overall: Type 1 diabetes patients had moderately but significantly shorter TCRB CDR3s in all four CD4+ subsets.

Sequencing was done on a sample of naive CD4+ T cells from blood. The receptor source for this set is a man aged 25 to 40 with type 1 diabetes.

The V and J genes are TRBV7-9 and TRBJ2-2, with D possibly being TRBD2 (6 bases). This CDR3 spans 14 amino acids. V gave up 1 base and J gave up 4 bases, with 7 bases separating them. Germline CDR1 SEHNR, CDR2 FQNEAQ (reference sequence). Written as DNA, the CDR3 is TGTGCCAGCAGCTTAGTCGGGAGCACCGGGGAGCTGTTTTTT. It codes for CASSLVGSTGELFF. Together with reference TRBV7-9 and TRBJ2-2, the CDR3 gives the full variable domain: DTGVSQNPRHKITKRGQNVTFRCDPISEHNRLYWYRQTLGQGPEFLTYFQNEAQLEKSRLLSDRFSAERPKGSFSTLEIQRTEQGDSAMYLCASSLVGSTGELFFGEGSRLTVL.

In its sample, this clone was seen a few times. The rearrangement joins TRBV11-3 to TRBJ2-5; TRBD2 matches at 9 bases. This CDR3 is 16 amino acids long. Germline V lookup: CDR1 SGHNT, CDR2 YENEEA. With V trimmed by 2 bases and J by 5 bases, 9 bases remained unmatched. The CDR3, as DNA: TGTGCCAGCAGCTTATCTAGCGGGGCTGGGTGGGAGACCCAGTACTTC. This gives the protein CASSLSSGAGWETQYF.

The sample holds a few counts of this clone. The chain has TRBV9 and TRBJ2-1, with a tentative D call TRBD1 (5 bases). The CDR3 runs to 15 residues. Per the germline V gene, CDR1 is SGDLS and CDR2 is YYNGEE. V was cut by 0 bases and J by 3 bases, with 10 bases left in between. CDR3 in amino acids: CASSVGQWSYNEQFF. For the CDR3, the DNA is TGTGCCAGCAGCGTAGGACAGTGGAGCTACAATGAGCAGTTCTTC.

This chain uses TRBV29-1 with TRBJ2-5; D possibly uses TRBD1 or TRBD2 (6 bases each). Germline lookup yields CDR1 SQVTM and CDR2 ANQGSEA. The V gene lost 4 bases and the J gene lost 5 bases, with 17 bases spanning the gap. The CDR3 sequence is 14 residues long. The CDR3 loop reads CSVASGASGETQYF. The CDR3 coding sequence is TGCAGCGTTGCATCGGGGGCATCGGGGGAGACCCAGTACTTC. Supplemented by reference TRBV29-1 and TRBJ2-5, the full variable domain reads SAVISQKPSRDICQRGTSLTIQCQVDSQVTMMFWYRQQPGQSLTLIATANQGSEATYESGFVIDKFPISRPNLTFSTLTVSNMSPEDSSIYLCSVASGASGETQYFGPGTRLLVL.

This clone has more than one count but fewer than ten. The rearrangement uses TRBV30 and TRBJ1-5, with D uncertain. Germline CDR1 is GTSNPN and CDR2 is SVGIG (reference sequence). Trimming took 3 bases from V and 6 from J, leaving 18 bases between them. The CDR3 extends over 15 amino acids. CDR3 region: CAWSAGLPLGQPQHF. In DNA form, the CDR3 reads TGTGCCTGGAGCGCTGGGCTCCCTTTGGGTCAGCCCCAGCATTTT.

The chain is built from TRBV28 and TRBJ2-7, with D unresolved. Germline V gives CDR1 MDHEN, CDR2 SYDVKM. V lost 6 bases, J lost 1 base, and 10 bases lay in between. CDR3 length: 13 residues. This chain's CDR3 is CASRRSLSYEQYF. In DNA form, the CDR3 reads TGTGCCAGCAGGCGCTCGTTATCCTACGAGCAGTACTTC.

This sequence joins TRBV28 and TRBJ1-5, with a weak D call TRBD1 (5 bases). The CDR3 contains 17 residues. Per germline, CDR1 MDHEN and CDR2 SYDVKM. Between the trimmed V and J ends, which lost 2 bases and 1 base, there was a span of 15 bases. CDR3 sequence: CASSLRGVRRSNQPQHF. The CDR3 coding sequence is TGTGCCAGCAGTTTAAGAGGGGTTCGGAGAAGCAATCAGCCCCAGCATTTT.

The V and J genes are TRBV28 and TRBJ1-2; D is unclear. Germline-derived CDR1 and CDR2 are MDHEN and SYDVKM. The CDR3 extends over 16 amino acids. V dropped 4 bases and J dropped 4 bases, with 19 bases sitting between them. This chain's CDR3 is CASSSTSSPGSYGYTF. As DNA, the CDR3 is TGTGCCAGCAGTTCCACCTCTTCGCCGGGATCCTATGGCTACACCTTC.

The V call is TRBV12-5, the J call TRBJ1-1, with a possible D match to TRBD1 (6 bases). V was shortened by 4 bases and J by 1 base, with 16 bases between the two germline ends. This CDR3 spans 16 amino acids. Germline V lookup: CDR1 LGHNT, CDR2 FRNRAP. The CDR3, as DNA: TGTGCTAGTGGTTCCCTTGGGACACTTAAGAACACTGAAGCTTTCTTT. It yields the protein CASGSLGTLKNTEAFF.

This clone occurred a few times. The CDR3 DNA follows: TGCGCCAGCAGCTTGGTAGCCGGACCCTTCTACGAGCAGTACTTC. Translation: CASSLVAGPFYEQYF. The chain has TRBV5-1 and TRBJ2-7; D is uncertain. The V gene's germline CDR1 is SGHRS and CDR2 YFSETQ. The V end lost 0 bases, the J end lost 3 bases, and 13 bases lay between the germline ends. This CDR3 spans 15 amino acids. Looking up the rest from reference TRBV5-1 and TRBJ2-7 gives the full variable domain: KAGVTQTPRYLIKTRGQQVTLSCSPISGHRSVSWYQQTPGQGLQFLFEYFSETQRNKGNFPGRFSGRQFSNSRSEMNVSTLELGDSALYLCASSLVAGPFYEQYFGPGTRLTVT.

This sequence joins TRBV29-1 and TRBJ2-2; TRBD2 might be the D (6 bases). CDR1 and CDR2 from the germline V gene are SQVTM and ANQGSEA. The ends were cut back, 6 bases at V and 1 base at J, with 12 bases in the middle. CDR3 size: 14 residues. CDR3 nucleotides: TGCAGCGTCTCAGCGGGCGTGAACACCGGGGAGCTGTTTTTT. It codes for CSVSAGVNTGELFF.

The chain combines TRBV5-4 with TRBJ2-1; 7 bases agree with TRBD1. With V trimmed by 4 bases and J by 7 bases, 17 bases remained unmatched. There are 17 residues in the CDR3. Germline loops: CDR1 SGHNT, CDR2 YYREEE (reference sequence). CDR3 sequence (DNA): TGTGCCAGCAGCCCAAGTACTCGACAGGGCTATGCGAATGAGCAGTTCTTC. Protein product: CASSPSTRQGYANEQFF.

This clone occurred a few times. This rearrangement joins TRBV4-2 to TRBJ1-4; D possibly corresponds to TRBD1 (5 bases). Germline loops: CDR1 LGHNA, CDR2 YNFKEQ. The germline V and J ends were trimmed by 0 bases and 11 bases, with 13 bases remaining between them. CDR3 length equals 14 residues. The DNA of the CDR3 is TGTGCCAGCAGCCAAGACTTTGGAGGGGTGAAACTGTTTTTT. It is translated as CASSQDFGGVKLFF.

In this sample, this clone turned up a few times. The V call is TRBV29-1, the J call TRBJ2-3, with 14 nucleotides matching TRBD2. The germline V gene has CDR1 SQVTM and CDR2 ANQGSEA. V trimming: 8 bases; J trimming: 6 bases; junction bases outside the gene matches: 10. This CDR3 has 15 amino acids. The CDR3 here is CSTQRTSGGPDTQYF. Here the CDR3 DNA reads TGCAGCACCCAAAGGACTAGCGGGGGGCCGGATACGCAGTATTTT.

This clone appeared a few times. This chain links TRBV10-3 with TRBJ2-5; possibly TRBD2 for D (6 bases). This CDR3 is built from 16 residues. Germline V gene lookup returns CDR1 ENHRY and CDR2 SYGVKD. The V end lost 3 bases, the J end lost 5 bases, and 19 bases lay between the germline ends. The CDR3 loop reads CAISDSNGGIRETQYF. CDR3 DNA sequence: TGTGCCATCAGTGATTCTAACGGGGGAATTCGGGAGACCCAGTACTTC.

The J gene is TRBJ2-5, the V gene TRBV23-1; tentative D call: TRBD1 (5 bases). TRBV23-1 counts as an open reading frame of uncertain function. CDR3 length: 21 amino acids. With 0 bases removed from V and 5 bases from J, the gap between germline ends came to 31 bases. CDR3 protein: CASSQSGNFYEWEQARETQYF. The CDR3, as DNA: TGCGCCAGCAGTCAATCTGGGAATTTTTATGAATGGGAACAGGCCAGGGAGACCCAGTACTTC.

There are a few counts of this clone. This chain's CDR3 is CASSLARGNQPQHF. The DNA for the CDR3 is TGTGCCAGCAGCTTAGCTCGGGGCAATCAGCCCCAGCATTTT. This chain joins TRBV7-2 and TRBJ1-5; D is uncertain. The germline gives CDR1 SGHTA, CDR2 FQGNSA. The CDR3 runs to 14 residues. The V and J ends lost 0 bases and 2 bases respectively, with 5 bases between them.

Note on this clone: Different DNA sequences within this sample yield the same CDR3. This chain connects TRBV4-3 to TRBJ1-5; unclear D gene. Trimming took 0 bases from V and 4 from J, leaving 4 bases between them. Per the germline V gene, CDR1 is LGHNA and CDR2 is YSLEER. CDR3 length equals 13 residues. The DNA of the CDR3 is TGCGCCAGCAGCCAAGATCGTAATCAGCCCCAGCATTTT. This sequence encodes CASSQDRNQPQHF.

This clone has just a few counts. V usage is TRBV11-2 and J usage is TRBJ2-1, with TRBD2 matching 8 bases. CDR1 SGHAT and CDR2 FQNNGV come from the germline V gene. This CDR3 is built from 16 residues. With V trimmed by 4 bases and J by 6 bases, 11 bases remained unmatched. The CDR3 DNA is TGTGCCAGCAGCTCATTATCGGGGGGGCCTTCCAATGAGCAGTTCTTC. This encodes CASSSLSGGPSNEQFF.

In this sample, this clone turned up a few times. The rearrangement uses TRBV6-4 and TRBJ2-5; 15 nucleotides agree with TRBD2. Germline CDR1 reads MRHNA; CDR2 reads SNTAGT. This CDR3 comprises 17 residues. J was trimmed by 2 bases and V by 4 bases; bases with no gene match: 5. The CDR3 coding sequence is TGTGCCAGCAGTGCCGGGACTAGCGGGGGGATTCAAGAGACCCAGTACTTC. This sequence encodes CASSAGTSGGIQETQYF.